Listed here are 3 T cell receptor beta chains from one sample, sequenced in a study of T-cell memory formation after mild COVID-19. MiXCR, run by TCRdb on the 5' RACE reads, gives a single entry per CDR3 protein. The table has about 180,000 distinct CDR3 sequences, roughly 17% seen once. Sample: PBMCs or a T cell subset sorted from them (not recorded which). Every receptor here comes from an adult woman who had mild COVID-19 (a few samples of this study predate the infection). Cell type and time point are not known.

The chain links TRBV3-1 to TRBJ2-1, with D tentatively TRBD1 or TRBD2 (5 bases each). With 4 bases removed from V and 12 bases from J, the gap between germline ends came to 16 bases. The CDR3 is 13 residues long. From germline, CDR1 is LGHDT and CDR2 YNNKEL (reference sequence). CDR3 residues: CASSPGPTPGQFF. CDR3 DNA sequence: TGTGCCAGCAGCCCGGGACCCACACCGGGGCAGTTCTTC.

The V call is TRBV6-5, the J call TRBJ2-1; 13 bases are a match to TRBD2. The CDR3 runs to 16 residues. The ends lost 5 bases at V and 7 bases at J; junction bases unmatched: 8. Per the germline V gene, CDR1 is MNHEY and CDR2 is SVGAGI. The CDR3 here is CASSLTSGRASNEQFF. The CDR3 nucleotides read TGTGCCAGCAGTCTAACTAGCGGGAGGGCCTCGAATGAGCAGTTCTTC.

V is TRBV11-3 and J is TRBJ2-3; the match to TRBD2 covers 13 bases. Germline lookup yields CDR1 SGHNT and CDR2 YENEEA. The V gene end was trimmed by 5 bases and the J gene end by 1 base; junction bases not matched to a gene: 15. This CDR3 region has 20 residues. The CDR3 region has the DNA TGTGCCAGCAGCCCTGGACTAGCGGGAGTCGGGGTCTGGGGCACAGATACGCAGTATTTT. It encodes CASSPGLAGVGVWGTDTQYF.